This T cell receptor (beta chain) came from a study of human T cells and chemical hapten exposure. The germline gives CDR1 SQVTM, CDR2 ANQGSEA. The CDR3 totals 12 residues. Trimming cost V 1 base and J 4 bases, with 7 bases left between them. Total RNA came from unfractionated whole blood. Notes on the study in general: No alteration of TCRs above 1 in 1000 frequency was seen with DPC sensitization.

As processed by the authors: The number of TCRs in each sample had a median of approximately 90,000 and spanned roughly 23,224 to 750,000. TCRdb re-derived calls from the 5' RACE reads in MiXCR, one entry per CDR3 protein. TCRdb assigned the V and J calls; the authors' analysis was not used. The sample holds about 140,000 distinct CDR3 sequences, 4.1% seen once. This clonotype was observed at least ten times. No antigen is known for it. The genes are TRBV29-1 and TRBJ1-1; D gene uncertain. The receptor was isolated from a female donor in good health. CDR3 coding DNA: TGCAGCGTTGAAGGTAGCCGCACTGAAGCTTTCTTT. Its translation is CSVEGSRTEAFF.